This T cell receptor (beta chain) is from a study of control samples from healthy donors and cancer patients. Clones were read by immunoSEQ multiplex PCR, and TCRdb kept only the in-frame ones, dropping some. The sample records approximately 85,000 clones, around nine tenths being singletons. CDR3 size: 13 residues. Germline V gives CDR1 MNHEY, CDR2 SMNVEV (reference sequence). Trimming took off 0 bases at V and 4 bases at J, with 6 bases between the two ends. The chain combines TRBV27 with TRBJ1-2, with D possibly TRBD1 on 6 matching bases. This sequence originates from a woman aged 60-70 years in good health. The sample was blood. The CDR3 DNA follows: TGTGCCAGCAGTTTATCAGGGGGCTATGGCTACACCTTC. Protein product: CASSLSGGYGYTF.